The 18 T cell receptor beta chains in this list originate from one sample, sequenced in a study of blood T cells in healthy people across ages. Primers used in a second PCR of roughly 6 to 12 cycles were a sample-barcoded 5' primer and a J-beta primer mix. One entry per CDR3 protein, called by TCRdb with MiXCR from the 5' RACE reads. Among fewer than 750,000 distinct CDR3 sequences listed, less than 60% were seen once. Sample: blood. Receptors originate from a man older than 75 in good health.

The chain has TRBV12-3 or TRBV12-4 and TRBJ2-2, with no clear D. Trimming removed 3 bases from V and 3 bases from J, with 5 bases in between. The CDR3 runs 13 residues. The CDR3 loop reads CASSFGHTGELFF. CDR3 coding DNA: TGTGCCAGCAGTTTTGGGCACACCGGGGAGCTGTTTTTT.

The V gene is TRBV6-6, the J gene TRBJ1-2; TRBD1 matches at 10 bases. Looked up from germline, CDR1 is MNHNY and CDR2 is SVGAGI (reference sequence). V was pared by 7 bases and J by 8 bases, with 16 bases of the junction left unmatched. This CDR3 spans 16 amino acids. This chain's CDR3 is CASIQIPRTGGRGYTF. In nucleotides, the CDR3 is TGTGCCAGCATACAAATACCGAGGACAGGGGGACGCGGCTACACCTTC.

This chain links TRBV2 with TRBJ1-2; 7 positions match TRBD1. With 0 bases clipped from V and 8 bases from J, the junction kept 6 bases outside the gene matches. The CDR3 runs to 14 residues. The germline CDR1 and CDR2 sequences are SNHLY and FYNNEI. CDR3 coding DNA: TGTGCCAGCAGTGAAGCGGTACAGGGGCGAGGCTACACCTTC. It yields the protein CASSEAVQGRGYTF.

This chain connects TRBV4-3 to TRBJ1-1; a possible D gene is TRBD1 (5 bases). The V gene lost 0 bases and the J gene lost 3 bases, with 5 bases spanning the gap. Germline V gene sequence: CDR1 LGHNA, CDR2 YSLEER. This CDR3 region has 13 residues. This chain's CDR3 is CASSQDRDTEAFF. Here the CDR3 DNA reads TGCGCCAGCAGCCAAGACAGGGACACTGAAGCTTTCTTT.

The V and J genes are TRBV29-1 and TRBJ2-1; 12 nucleotides align to TRBD2. The CDR3 loop spans 14 amino acids. Germline loops: CDR1 SQVTM, CDR2 ANQGSEA. The ends lost 3 bases at V and 10 bases at J; junction bases unmatched: 7. The CDR3 loop reads CSVEETSGSYEQFF. In DNA form, the CDR3 reads TGCAGCGTTGAGGAGACTAGCGGGAGCTACGAGCAGTTCTTC.

At least ten counts were recorded for this clonotype. The rearrangement joins TRBV6-6 to TRBJ1-5; a weak D match, TRBD1 (6 bases). The CDR3 runs 16 residues. Trimming removed 6 bases from V and 2 bases from J, with 17 bases in between. The germline V gene encodes CDR1 MNHNY and CDR2 SVGAGI (reference sequence). The CDR3 region has the DNA TGTGCCAGCAGCGCCCCCAGGGGTGATGGCAATCAGCCCCAGCATTTT. Residues: CASSAPRGDGNQPQHF.

V is TRBV7-2 and J is TRBJ1-1, with 7 bases lining up with TRBD1. The V segment lost 1 base and the J segment 9 bases; nucleotides outside the gene matches: 11. This CDR3 has 15 residues. Looked up from germline, CDR1 is SGHTA and CDR2 is FQGNSA. The CDR3 DNA reads as TGTGCCAGCAGCTTAGGAGGAGGGGGCGAAGGTAAAGCTTTCTTT. Translation: CASSLGGGGEGKAFF.

This clonotype was observed a handful of times. The chain has TRBV29-1 and TRBJ2-1; D perhaps matches TRBD2 (6 bases). The V gene's germline CDR1 is SQVTM and CDR2 ANQGSEA. V dropped 3 bases and J dropped 8 bases, with 17 bases sitting between them. The CDR3 runs 14 residues. The chain's CDR3 is CSVEEGPGVDEQFF. The CDR3 DNA reads TGCAGCGTTGAGGAGGGCCCCGGCGTCGATGAGCAGTTCTTC.

This clonotype was counted between two and nine times. The chain is built from TRBV7-9 and TRBJ1-5; no firm D call. The CDR3 has 14 residues. Trimming pared 1 base from V and 7 bases from J, leaving 11 bases between. CDR1 and CDR2 from the germline V gene are SEHNR and FQNEAQ (reference sequence). The CDR3, as DNA: TGTGCCAGCAGCTTAGTTCGTGGGCGGCAGCCCCAGCATTTT. Protein product: CASSLVRGRQPQHF.

The V gene is TRBV12-3 or TRBV12-4, the J gene TRBJ1-1; D may be TRBD1 (6 bases). There are 13 residues in the CDR3. V lost 5 bases to trimming and J lost 2 bases, with 9 bases between them. The CDR3 nucleotides read TGTGCCAGCAGTGACAGGATTAACACTGAAGCTTTCTTT. It codes for CASSDRINTEAFF.

The chain links TRBV11-2 to TRBJ2-1; 16 bases are shared with TRBD2. Germline CDR1 is SGHAT and CDR2 is FQNNGV. The CDR3 extends over 21 amino acids. The V segment lost 5 bases and the J segment 0 bases; nucleotides outside the gene matches: 13. DNA for the CDR3: TGTGCCAGCAGCCGTTACGGGACTAGCGGGAGGGCCGGAAGCTCCTACAATGAGCAGTTCTTC. It codes for CASSRYGTSGRAGSSYNEQFF.

This clonotype has a handful of counts. The genes are TRBV7-2 and TRBJ2-3, with D possibly called TRBD1 or TRBD2 (5 bases each). Germline CDR1 is SGHTA and CDR2 is FQGNSA. This CDR3 spans 15 amino acids. V dropped 2 bases and J dropped 2 bases, with 11 bases sitting between them. The CDR3 is CASSLWGPTTDTQYF. The CDR3 DNA reads TGTGCCAGCAGCTTATGGGGACCCACCACAGATACGCAGTATTTT. Based on the CDR3 plus reference TRBV7-2 and TRBJ2-3, the full variable domain is GAGVSQSPSNKVTEKGKDVELRCDPISGHTALYWYRQSLGQGLEFLIYFQGNSAPDKSGLPSDRFSAERTGGSVSTLTIQRTQQEDSAVYLCASSLWGPTTDTQYFGPGTRLTVL.

The J gene is TRBJ1-1, the V gene TRBV21-1. TRBV21-1 is shown as a pseudogene. The CDR3 runs 15 residues. The CDR3: CASSKLSVTADEAFF. The CDR3 DNA reads as TGTGCCAGCAGCAAATTATCCGTTACAGCCGATGAAGCTTTCTTT.

The CDR3 reads CSASDQDEQFF. The CDR3 DNA follows: TGCAGTGCTAGTGACCAGGATGAGCAGTTCTTC. V and J are TRBV20-1 and TRBJ2-1; D uncertain. Germline CDR1 DFQATT, CDR2 SNEGSKA (reference sequence). The V end lost 3 bases, the J end lost 8 bases, and 8 bases lay between the germline ends. The CDR3 totals 11 residues.

This clonotype was seen once. Germline is not matched at one junction end, which may reflect a read error. This chain connects TRBV6-6 to TRBJ1-1; D remains unclear. The CDR3 is 14 amino acids. Germline CDR1 reads MNHNY; CDR2 reads SVGAGI (reference sequence). Here the CDR3 DNA reads TGTGCCAGCAGCCGTGGACGGGGAAACACTGAAACTTTCTTT. It encodes CASSRGRGNTETFF.

This rearrangement joins TRBV20-1 to TRBJ2-7; no reliable D call. Between the trimmed V and J ends, which lost 6 bases and 3 bases, there was a span of 15 bases. Germline lookup yields CDR1 DFQATT and CDR2 SNEGSKA (reference sequence). This CDR3 has 13 residues. CDR3 bases: TGCAGTGCGCAGAGCCCACGGAACTACGAGCAGTACTTC. It codes for CSAQSPRNYEQYF.

The chain links TRBV4-1 to TRBJ2-1, with D possibly matching TRBD2 (5 bases). V lost 0 bases, J lost 4 bases, and 16 bases lay in between. The germline gives CDR1 MGHRA, CDR2 YSYEKL. The CDR3 length is 17 residues. The CDR3: CASSQERASRSYNEQFF. The DNA of the CDR3 is TGCGCCAGCAGCCAAGAGAGAGCTAGCAGGTCTTACAATGAGCAGTTCTTC.

V gene TRBV6-2 or TRBV6-3 combines with J gene TRBJ2-3, with D perhaps given as TRBD1 or TRBD2 (5 bases each). Trimming removed 4 bases at V and 6 bases at J, with 20 bases between. CDR3 size: 16 residues. Germline V lookup: CDR1 MNHEY, CDR2 SVGEGT. In nucleotides, the CDR3 is TGTGCCAGCAGTTCAATCGGGACCTCTCAAGGGGATACGCAGTATTTT. Protein: CASSSIGTSQGDTQYF.